Shown below are 19 T cell receptor beta chains from a single sample sequenced in a study of human T cells and chemical hapten exposure. The time point is: patch test 1, 2 weeks after DPC sensitization. Treatment denoted: therapeutic diphenylcyclopropenone sensitization with weekly scalp DPC. TCRdb used MiXCR to reprocess the RACE reads, holding one entry per CDR3 protein. The sample carries a few hundred thousand distinct CDR3 sequences, more than 4.5% recorded once. The specimen was whole blood, collected in connection with sensitization to the hapten diphenylcyclopropenone (DPC). Receptors were obtained from a woman aged 45 to 65 with alopecia areata. Some clones in this sample may be carry-over from other donors' samples.

The table lists this clonotype with many counts. This rearrangement joins TRBV5-1 to TRBJ2-7, with a weak D call TRBD2 (6 bases). The CDR3 runs to 18 residues. Trimming shortened V by 4 bases and J by 2 bases, and 25 bases separated the two germline ends. Germline lookup yields CDR1 SGHRS and CDR2 YFSETQ. This chain's CDR3 is CASSLRAGTSLKPYEQYF. The CDR3 DNA reads as TGCGCCAGCAGCCTCCGCGCCGGGACTTCCCTCAAACCCTACGAGCAGTACTTC.

V usage is TRBV20-1 and J usage is TRBJ2-5, with 10 bases fitting TRBD1. V gave up 4 bases and J gave up 3 bases; unmatched junction bases: 8. The CDR3 has 15 residues. Germline V gene data show CDR1 as DFQATT and CDR2 as SNEGSKA (reference sequence). As DNA, the CDR3 is TGCAGTGCTACACCGGGACAGGGGAGAGAAGAGACCCAGTACTTC. It codes for CSATPGQGREETQYF.

This clonotype was detected many times. This chain connects TRBV12-3 or TRBV12-4 to TRBJ1-2; D unclear. With 3 bases removed from V and 9 bases from J, the gap between germline ends came to 11 bases. This CDR3 region has 12 residues. The CDR3 region is CASSFSGESYTF. The DNA of the CDR3 is TGTGCCAGCAGTTTTTCTGGGGAGAGCTACACCTTC.

Note on this clonotype: A read error is possible here, since a much larger clone lies one base away. J is TRBJ1-1 and V is TRBV6-5; 7 nucleotides agree with TRBD1. This CDR3 comprises 13 residues. Germline V gene sequence: CDR1 MNHEY, CDR2 SVGAGI. Trimming at V came to 4 bases and at J to 11 bases, leaving 10 bases not matched to a gene. CDR3 bases: TGTGCCAGCAGTTCACAGGGGCAAGGTGATGCTTTCTTT. Residues: CASSSQGQGDAFF.

The table lists this clonotype with many counts. The chain is built from TRBV20-1 and TRBJ2-1, with D maybe TRBD2 (6 bases). The germline V gene has CDR1 DFQATT and CDR2 SNEGSKA (reference sequence). The CDR3 extends over 13 amino acids. Trimming removed 1 base at V and 2 bases at J, with 6 bases between. The CDR3 spells CSARGLAYNEQFF. In nucleotides, the CDR3 is TGCAGTGCTAGAGGACTAGCCTACAATGAGCAGTTCTTC.

This clonotype came up many times. DNA of the CDR3: TGTGCCAGCAGTGGAAGGACAGGGCCGAATGAAAAACTGTTTTTT. Translation gives CASSGRTGPNEKLFF. The V call is TRBV6-1, the J call TRBJ1-4; the match to TRBD1 covers 8 bases. V lost 4 bases, J lost 5 bases, and 6 bases stayed unmatched. This CDR3 spans 15 amino acids. Germline V gene sequence: CDR1 MNHNS, CDR2 SASEGT.

This clonotype was seen ten or more times. This chain connects TRBV5-1 to TRBJ2-6, with D possibly TRBD1 on 5 matching bases. The CDR3 totals 18 residues. The V and J ends lost 0 bases and 2 bases respectively, with 15 bases between them. From germline, CDR1 is SGHRS and CDR2 YFSETQ. CDR3 region: CASSLDGAGAAGANVLTF. The CDR3 bases are TGCGCCAGCAGCTTGGATGGGGCAGGAGCTGCTGGGGCCAACGTCCTGACTTTC.

This clonotype has a handful of counts. The J gene is TRBJ1-5, the V gene TRBV9, with 8 bases identical to TRBD1. V dropped 4 bases and J dropped 5; count of bases not matched to a gene: 5. CDR1 is SGDLS and CDR2 is YYNGEE in the germline V gene. The CDR3 has 14 residues. CDR3 in DNA: TGTGCCAGCAGCTTCTCGGACAGGGATCAGCCCCAGCATTTT. It yields the protein CASSFSDRDQPQHF.

This clonotype occurred many times. The chain couples TRBV12-3 or TRBV12-4 to TRBJ1-5; D remains ambiguous. The CDR3 extends over 15 amino acids. V was clipped by 5 bases and J by 1 base, with 12 bases between them. The CDR3 loop reads CASSPRERSNQPQHF. CDR3 sequence (DNA): TGTGCCAGCAGTCCCCGTGAGAGGAGCAATCAGCCCCAGCATTTT.

V usage is TRBV4-2 and J usage is TRBJ2-7; 7 nucleotides match TRBD2. This CDR3 is built from 18 residues. Per the germline V gene, CDR1 is LGHNA and CDR2 is YNFKEQ. The trim removed 0 bases at V and 3 bases at J, leaving 14 bases unmatched. This chain's CDR3 is CASSQDLPGGWLHYEQYF. In DNA, the CDR3 is TGTGCCAGCAGCCAAGATCTCCCGGGAGGCTGGCTCCACTACGAGCAGTACTTC.

This clonotype was picked up many times. The rearrangement joins TRBV20-1 to TRBJ2-7, with 15 bases aligning to TRBD2. Germline-derived CDR1 and CDR2 are DFQATT and SNEGSKA (reference sequence). The J segment lost 9 bases and the V segment lost 3 bases, leaving 12 bases of the junction unmatched. The CDR3 is made up of 16 amino acids. The CDR3 region has the DNA TGCAGTGCTAGCGGACTAGCGGGAGGGGTTCTACGACGGCAGTACTTC. Translating it yields CSASGLAGGVLRRQYF.

This clonotype was seen repeatedly, ten times or more. This chain uses TRBV5-1 with TRBJ2-4, with 9 bases that match TRBD1. Germline CDR1 reads SGHRS; CDR2 reads YFSETQ. The CDR3 length is 15 residues. Trimming at V came to 0 bases and at J to 7 bases, leaving 5 bases not matched to a gene. The DNA for the CDR3 is TGCGCCAGCAGCTTGGATTGGGACAGGGCCAACATTCAGTACTTC. This encodes CASSLDWDRANIQYF. Supplemented by reference TRBV5-1 and TRBJ2-4, the full variable domain reads KAGVTQTPRYLIKTRGQQVTLSCSPISGHRSVSWYQQTPGQGLQFLFEYFSETQRNKGNFPGRFSGRQFSNSRSEMNVSTLELGDSALYLCASSLDWDRANIQYFGAGTRLSVL.

This chain uses TRBV9 with TRBJ1-5; tentatively, D is TRBD1 (6 bases). Germline lookup yields CDR1 SGDLS and CDR2 YYNGEE. Deletions cut 3 bases from V and 5 bases from J, with 12 bases between. The CDR3 is made up of 14 amino acids. CDR3 amino acids: CASSAGQRHQPQHF. In DNA, the CDR3 is TGTGCCAGCAGCGCGGGACAAAGGCATCAGCCCCAGCATTTT.

Ten or more counts support this clonotype. V is TRBV6-5 and J is TRBJ1-6, with D unclear. V lost 0 bases and J 18 bases, leaving 15 bases between the germline ends. There are 13 residues in the CDR3. Germline-derived CDR1 and CDR2 are MNHEY and SVGAGI. Here the CDR3 reads CASSYSSSQPSHF. The DNA of the CDR3 is TGTGCCAGCAGTTACTCGTCCAGCCAGCCATCCCACTTT.

V gene TRBV20-1 combines with J gene TRBJ2-2, with D possibly being TRBD1 (6 bases). This CDR3 contains 15 residues. V dropped 4 bases and J dropped 8 bases, with 20 bases sitting between them. Per the germline V gene, CDR1 is DFQATT and CDR2 is SNEGSKA (reference sequence). Here the CDR3 reads CSAKGTGPVIGELFF. The CDR3 nucleotides read TGCAGTGCTAAGGGCACAGGGCCAGTTATTGGGGAGCTGTTTTTT.

At least ten counts were recorded for this clonotype. This chain uses TRBV7-9 with TRBJ1-4, with 7 bases matching TRBD1. The junction had 7 bases not matched to a gene; V was cut back by 5 bases and J by 7 bases. Looked up from germline, CDR1 is SEHNR and CDR2 is FQNEAQ (reference sequence). The CDR3 has 14 amino acids. The CDR3 DNA follows: TGTGCCAGCAGCCCCCAGGGGGGAAGTGAAAAACTGTTTTTT. Amino acids: CASSPQGGSEKLFF.

This clonotype showed up just a few times. The V call is TRBV28, the J call TRBJ2-2; tentative D call: TRBD2 (5 bases). Germline V gene lookup returns CDR1 MDHEN and CDR2 SYDVKM. The CDR3 loop spans 14 amino acids. V lost 5 bases and J lost 8, with 15 bases in between. CDR3: CASSLGVATGELFF. The CDR3 coding sequence is TGTGCCAGCAGTCTGGGAGTCGCGACTGGGGAGCTGTTTTTT.

This clonotype was seen repeatedly, ten times or more. The chain carries TRBV11-2 and TRBJ1-5; unclear D gene. CDR3 length: 13 residues. The V end lost 5 bases, the J end lost 5 bases, and 10 bases lay between the germline ends. Germline V gene lookup returns CDR1 SGHAT and CDR2 FQNNGV. CDR3 amino acids: CASSRSTDQPQHF. In DNA, the CDR3 is TGTGCCAGCAGCCGATCTACAGATCAGCCCCAGCATTTT.

V and J are TRBV3-1 and TRBJ1-1, with D unclear. V was shortened by 5 bases and J by 7 bases, with 14 bases between the two germline ends. This CDR3 comprises 13 residues. The germline V gene has CDR1 LGHDT and CDR2 YNNKEL (reference sequence). The CDR3 protein is CASSISSGSEAFF. The CDR3 DNA sequence: TGTGCCAGCAGCATATCTAGTGGTAGTGAAGCTTTCTTT.